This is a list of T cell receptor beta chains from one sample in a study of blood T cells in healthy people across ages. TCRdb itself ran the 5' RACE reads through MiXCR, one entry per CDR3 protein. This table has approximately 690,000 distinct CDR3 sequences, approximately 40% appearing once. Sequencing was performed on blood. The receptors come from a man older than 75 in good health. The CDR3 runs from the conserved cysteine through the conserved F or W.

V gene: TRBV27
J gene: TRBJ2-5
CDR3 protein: CASSSTEYQETQYF

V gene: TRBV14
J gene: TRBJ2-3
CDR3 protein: CASSTVGLVVPDTQYF

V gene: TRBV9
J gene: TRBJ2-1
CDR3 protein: CASSVAGAVVNEQFF

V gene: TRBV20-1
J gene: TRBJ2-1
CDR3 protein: CSARPGQGQETQFF

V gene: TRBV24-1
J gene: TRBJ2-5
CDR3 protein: CATSDGGQETQNF

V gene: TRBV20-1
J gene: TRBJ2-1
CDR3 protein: CSARPPSGGSYNEQFF

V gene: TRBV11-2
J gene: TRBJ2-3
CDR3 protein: CASSSNGGAYRTDTQYF

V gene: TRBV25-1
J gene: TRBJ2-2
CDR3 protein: CASRSRGANTGELFF

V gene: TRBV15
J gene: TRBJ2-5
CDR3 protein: CATGRDQSAGLFAYGQYF

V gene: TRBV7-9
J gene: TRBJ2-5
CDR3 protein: CASSLTAGVGTQYF

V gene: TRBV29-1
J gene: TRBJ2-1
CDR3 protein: CSVEEGHEQFF

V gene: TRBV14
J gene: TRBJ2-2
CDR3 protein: CASSQETWGPGELFF

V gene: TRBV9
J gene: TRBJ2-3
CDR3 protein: CASGLRGLMYF

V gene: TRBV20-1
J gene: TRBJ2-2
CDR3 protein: CSARDLGHNPGELFF

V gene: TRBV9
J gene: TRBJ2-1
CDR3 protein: CASSVVAFTGGHNEQFF

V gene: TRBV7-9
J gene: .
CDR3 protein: CASSSYSGTGGYEQYF

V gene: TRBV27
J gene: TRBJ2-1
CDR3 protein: CASSWGGWQDEQFF

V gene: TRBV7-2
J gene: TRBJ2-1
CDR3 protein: CASSGIAGVSSYNEQFF

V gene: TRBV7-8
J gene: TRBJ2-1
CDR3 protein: CASSLDAAGFFYNEQFF

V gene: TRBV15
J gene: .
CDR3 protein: CATSRDRKRPSSYDEQYF

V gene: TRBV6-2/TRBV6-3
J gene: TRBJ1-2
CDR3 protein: CASCITRTIGYTF

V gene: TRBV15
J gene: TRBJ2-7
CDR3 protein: CATSRSERGSYEQYF

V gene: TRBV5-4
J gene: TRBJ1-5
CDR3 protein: CASSLGVSNQPQHF

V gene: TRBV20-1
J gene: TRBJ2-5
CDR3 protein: CSAMTGGRETQYF

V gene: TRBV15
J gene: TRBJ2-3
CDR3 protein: CATSSKKTGRDITDTQYF

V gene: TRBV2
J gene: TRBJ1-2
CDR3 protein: CASSAGTGGAYGYTF

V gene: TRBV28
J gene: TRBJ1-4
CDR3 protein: CASVSPPGEKLFF

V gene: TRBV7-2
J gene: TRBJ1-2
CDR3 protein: CASSLEQGDYGYTF